This T cell receptor (beta chain) comes out of a study of T cell responses to AZD1222 COVID-19 vaccine. General study results and limits: The sample set comprised mostly white British donors with more females, and clonal diversity was possibly underestimated. Vaccine-associated CD4 TCRs ranged over spike, dominating at 160-218 and 743-854. Repertoires in all cases were sampled only once the peak T cell response had passed.

Assay used: immunoSEQ multiplex PCR; TCRdb lists only in-frame clones, some missing. The data show 50,000 to 65,000 clones, about 87% seen once. Germline V CDR1 and CDR2: SGHKS, YYEKEE (reference sequence). The CDR3 sequence is 16 residues long. V gave up 0 bases and J gave up 0 bases, with 10 bases separating them. Concerning this clone: The antigen is unknown.

The chain joins TRBV5-5 to TRBJ1-3; D call uncertain. This material consisted of peripheral blood, taken on day 0 of AZD1222 vaccination. This receptor was identified in an adult in good health. The CDR3 DNA reads as TGTGCCAGCAGCTTGGGAGGAAATCTCTCTGGAAACACCATATATTTT. Translation: CASSLGGNLSGNTIYF.